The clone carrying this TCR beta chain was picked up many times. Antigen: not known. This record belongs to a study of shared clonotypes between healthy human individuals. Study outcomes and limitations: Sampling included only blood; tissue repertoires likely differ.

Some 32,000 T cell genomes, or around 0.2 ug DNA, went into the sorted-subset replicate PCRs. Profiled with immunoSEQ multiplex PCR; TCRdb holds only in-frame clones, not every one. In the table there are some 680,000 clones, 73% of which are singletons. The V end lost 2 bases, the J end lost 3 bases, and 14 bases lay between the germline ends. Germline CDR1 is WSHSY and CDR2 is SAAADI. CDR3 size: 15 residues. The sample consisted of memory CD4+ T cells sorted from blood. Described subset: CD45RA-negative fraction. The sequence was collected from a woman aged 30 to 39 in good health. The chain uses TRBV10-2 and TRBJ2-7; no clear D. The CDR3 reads CASSEEDQTFYEQYF. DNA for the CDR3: TGCGCCAGCAGTGAGGAAGATCAAACTTTCTACGAGCAGTACTTC.